Each of the 25 T cell receptor beta chains below was sequenced from the same sample in a study of T cell responses to AZD1222 COVID-19 vaccine. The repertoire was sequenced with immunoSEQ multiplex PCR; TCRdb's copy has only in-frame clones and lacks some. The sample holds around 100,000 clones, 91% seen once. Sequencing used peripheral blood, obtained on day 0 of AZD1222 vaccination. These TCRs come from an adult in good health.

This rearrangement joins TRBV5-8 to TRBJ2-3; TRBD2 matches 9 bases. Germline CDR1 is SGHTS and CDR2 is YDEGEE. V lost 5 bases, J lost 0 bases, and 10 bases stayed unmatched. The CDR3 has 17 residues. CDR3 nucleotide sequence: TGTGCCAGCAGGGGTGCAGCGGGAGGTACAAGCACAGATACGCAGTATTTT. This codes for CASRGAAGGTSTDTQYF.

The chain couples TRBV28 to TRBJ2-5; no reliable D call. The V gene's germline CDR1 is MDHEN and CDR2 SYDVKM. The CDR3 is made up of 15 amino acids. V lost 5 bases, J lost 1 base, and 14 bases lay in between. CDR3 sequence (DNA): TGTGCCAGCAGTCGCCCCCTCTCGGTCCAAGAGACCCAGTACTTC. This translates into CASSRPLSVQETQYF.

V and J are TRBV10-3 and TRBJ2-7, with unresolved D. CDR1 and CDR2 from the germline V gene are ENHRY and SYGVKD. CDR3 length: 13 amino acids. V gave up 3 bases and J gave up 3 bases, with 9 bases separating them. The CDR3 bases are TGTGCCATCAGTGAAGGGCAGTACTACGAGCAGTACTTC. Translated, it gives CAISEGQYYEQYF.

The CDR3 protein is CASSRIDSGFTEAFF. The CDR3 region has the DNA TGTGCCAGTAGTAGAATAGACTCCGGGTTTACTGAAGCTTTCTTT. This sequence joins TRBV19 and TRBJ1-1, with no clear D. The CDR3 is 15 amino acids. CDR1 is LNHDA and CDR2 is SQIVND in the germline V gene (reference sequence). V lost 4 bases and J 5 bases, leaving 17 bases between the germline ends.

The chain joins TRBV4-3 to TRBJ1-3; tentatively, D is TRBD1 (6 bases). Germline loops: CDR1 LGHNA, CDR2 YSLEER. Trimming took 4 bases from V and 2 from J, leaving 15 bases between them. The CDR3 has 16 residues. CDR3 sequence (DNA): TGCGCCAGCAGCCGTCTACAGGGCGACACTGGAAACACCATATATTTT. As protein: CASSRLQGDTGNTIYF.

This chain links TRBV19 with TRBJ2-3, with D perhaps being TRBD1 or TRBD2 (6 bases each). Between the trimmed V and J ends, which lost 3 bases and 4 bases, there was a span of 14 bases. CDR3 length: 15 amino acids. Germline CDR1 is LNHDA and CDR2 is SQIVND (reference sequence). The CDR3 DNA reads as TGTGCCAGTAGTATGGGGGCCGCGGGACCAGATACGCAGTATTTT. Translating it yields CASSMGAAGPDTQYF.

The chain recombines TRBV27 with TRBJ2-3; 11 positions agree with TRBD2. There are 16 residues in the CDR3. Germline V CDR1 and CDR2: MNHEY, SMNVEV (reference sequence). With V trimmed by 3 bases and J by 4 bases, 6 bases remained unmatched. In DNA form, the CDR3 reads TGTGCCAGCAGTTTCATAGCGGGAGGGCCCTCAGATACGCAGTATTTT. This encodes CASSFIAGGPSDTQYF.

The chain combines TRBV28 with TRBJ1-3; the D gene is possibly TRBD1 (6 bases). The V gene lost 5 bases and the J gene lost 2 bases, with 13 bases spanning the gap. The CDR3 contains 15 residues. CDR1 and CDR2 (germline): MDHEN, SYDVKM. The CDR3 here is CASSPYGGPGNTIYF. The CDR3 bases are TGTGCCAGCAGTCCCTATGGGGGGCCTGGAAACACCATATATTTT. Full variable domain (outside the CDR3, taken from reference TRBV28 and TRBJ1-3): DVKVTQSSRYLVKRTGEKVFLECVQDMDHENMFWYRQDPGLGLRLIYFSYDVKMKEKGDIPEGYSVSREKKERFSLILESASTNQTSMYLCASSPYGGPGNTIYFGEGSWLTVV.

The chain is built from TRBV7-2 and TRBJ1-1; D uncertain. The germline gives CDR1 SGHTA, CDR2 FQGNSA. This CDR3 region has 11 residues. V lost 4 bases, J lost 3 bases, and 3 bases lay in between. The CDR3: CASSSYTEAFF. The CDR3 DNA reads as TGTGCCAGCAGCTCCTACACTGAAGCTTTCTTT.

V gene TRBV7-9 combines with J gene TRBJ2-1, with D unresolved. CDR1 is SEHNR, CDR2 FQNEAQ, per germline (reference sequence). The CDR3 consists of 17 residues. V was trimmed by 2 bases and J by 0 bases, leaving 14 bases between them. CDR3 sequence (DNA): TGTGCCAGCAGCTTATGGAGACGCAACCCCTCCTACAATGAGCAGTTCTTC. Translation: CASSLWRRNPSYNEQFF.

The chain recombines TRBV21-1 with TRBJ1-5. TRBV21-1 is a pseudogene. The CDR3 consists of 20 residues. CDR3 DNA: TGTGCCAGCAGCAATGGCCAAGGGGGGGTTTTGATCTATAGCAATCAGCCCCAGCATTTT. Protein: CASSNGQGGVLIYSNQPQHF.

This rearrangement joins TRBV7-2 to TRBJ2-3; D possibly corresponds to TRBD1 (6 bases). The V gene lost 3 bases and the J gene lost 4 bases, with 14 bases spanning the gap. The CDR3 totals 15 residues. The germline CDR1 and CDR2 sequences are SGHTA and FQGNSA. The CDR3 DNA reads as TGTGCCAGCAGCTTGATGGCAGGGGTGGCAGATACGCAGTATTTT. As protein: CASSLMAGVADTQYF. Full variable domain (remainder filled in from reference TRBV7-2 and TRBJ2-3): GAGVSQSPSNKVTEKGKDVELRCDPISGHTALYWYRQSLGQGLEFLIYFQGNSAPDKSGLPSDRFSAERTGGSVSTLTIQRTQQEDSAVYLCASSLMAGVADTQYFGPGTRLTVL.

This chain connects TRBV7-8 to TRBJ2-1; no clear D gene. The germline V and J ends were trimmed by 5 bases and 6 bases, with 5 bases remaining between them. CDR1 and CDR2 from the germline V gene are SGHVS and FQNEAQ. CDR3 length: 11 residues. The CDR3: CASSQPNEQFF. For the CDR3, the DNA is TGTGCCAGCAGCCAACCCAATGAGCAGTTCTTC.

The chain uses TRBV12-3 or TRBV12-4 and TRBJ2-1; perhaps D is TRBD1 or TRBD2 (5 bases each). The CDR3 length is 12 residues. Trimming shortened V by 2 bases and J by 16 bases, and 15 bases separated the two germline ends. CDR3 loop: CASSLRGLGGFF. For the CDR3, the DNA is TGTGCCAGCAGTTTACGTGGTCTTGGGGGATTCTTC.

CDR3 DNA sequence: TGCAGCGTAGCACTGACTAGCGGGTTCGAGACCCAGTACTTC. It specifies CSVALTSGFETQYF. The genes are TRBV29-1 and TRBJ2-5; the match to TRBD2 covers 10 bases. This CDR3 comprises 14 residues. V lost 6 bases, J lost 5 bases, and 9 bases stayed unmatched. The V gene's germline CDR1 is SQVTM and CDR2 ANQGSEA.

The J gene is TRBJ1-2, the V gene TRBV7-8; D gene unclear. Trimming took 6 bases from V and 7 from J, leaving 18 bases between them. Germline CDR1 and CDR2: SGHVS and FQNEAQ. The length of the CDR3 is 14 residues. The CDR3 DNA reads as TGTGCCAGCAGTCCTCAGGTCCCCAGCGGTGGCTACACCTTC. It encodes CASSPQVPSGGYTF. Based on the CDR3 plus reference TRBV7-8 and TRBJ1-2, the full variable domain is GAGVSQSPRYKVAKRGQDVALRCDPISGHVSLFWYQQALGQGPEFLTYFQNEAQLDKSGLPSDRFFAERPEGSVSTLKIQRTQQEDSAVYLCASSPQVPSGGYTFGSGTRLTVV.

The chain couples TRBV28 to TRBJ2-7, with 8 nucleotides matching TRBD2. The J segment lost 6 bases and the V segment lost 2 bases, leaving 9 bases of the junction unmatched. The CDR3 is 15 amino acids. In germline, CDR1 is MDHEN, CDR2 SYDVKM. CDR3 sequence: CASSLAGTRSPEQYF. CDR3 nucleotides: TGTGCCAGCAGTTTAGCCGGGACTAGGAGCCCCGAGCAGTACTTC. Drawing the rest from reference TRBV28 and TRBJ2-7, the complete variable domain is DVKVTQSSRYLVKRTGEKVFLECVQDMDHENMFWYRQDPGLGLRLIYFSYDVKMKEKGDIPEGYSVSREKKERFSLILESASTNQTSMYLCASSLAGTRSPEQYFGPGTRLTVT.

The rearrangement joins TRBV5-6 to TRBJ1-1; the D gene is possibly TRBD1 (5 bases). V lost 4 bases and J lost 7, with 14 bases in between. Germline V CDR1 and CDR2: SGHDT, YYEEEE. The CDR3 runs 13 residues. The DNA of the CDR3 is TGTGCCAGCAGCCCACCGGTGGGGGGTGAAGCTTTCTTT. It is translated as CASSPPVGGEAFF.

The chain carries TRBV6-5 and TRBJ1-1; 7 bases align to TRBD1. Germline lookup yields CDR1 MNHEY and CDR2 SVGAGI. Trimming at V came to 4 bases and at J to 4 bases, leaving 6 bases not matched to a gene. CDR3 length: 14 residues. The CDR3 region is CASSSRRGGTEAFF. The CDR3 DNA is TGTGCCAGCAGTTCGCGCAGGGGGGGCACTGAAGCTTTCTTT.

The chain links TRBV28 to TRBJ1-4; D is ambiguous. V was pared by 8 bases and J by 5 bases, with 3 bases between. CDR1 and CDR2 from the germline V gene are MDHEN and SYDVKM. This CDR3 region has 10 residues. The CDR3 loop is CASENEKLFF. CDR3 coding DNA: TGTGCCAGCGAAAATGAAAAACTGTTTTTT.

This chain's CDR3 is CASSLRGGQFQETQYF. The CDR3 nucleotides read TGTGCCAGCAGCTTAAGGGGGGGACAGTTCCAAGAGACCCAGTACTTC. This chain connects TRBV7-3 to TRBJ2-5; the D gene could be TRBD1 or TRBD2 (7 bases each). V was shortened by 1 base and J by 1 base, with 13 bases between the two germline ends. Germline lookup yields CDR1 SGHTA and CDR2 FQGTGA. This CDR3 has 16 residues.

V gene TRBV19 combines with J gene TRBJ1-4; D gene ambiguous. This CDR3 contains 17 residues. Trimming left V 3 bases short and J 7 bases short, with 21 bases between. Germline assignment: CDR1 LNHDA and CDR2 SQIVND (reference sequence). CDR3: CASSIQRTVARGEKLFF. The CDR3 region has the DNA TGTGCCAGTAGTATTCAGAGGACGGTGGCCCGGGGTGAAAAACTGTTTTTT.

This clone was seen just once. J is TRBJ2-7 and V is TRBV5-1; 7 nucleotides align to TRBD1. The V gene end was trimmed by 4 bases and the J gene end by 3 bases; junction bases not matched to a gene: 4. This CDR3 is 13 amino acids long. CDR1 SGHRS and CDR2 YFSETQ come from the germline V gene. CDR3 nucleotides: TGCGCCAGCAGCCTCGGGACAGTCTACGAGCAGTACTTC. Its translation: CASSLGTVYEQYF.

The rearrangement uses TRBV4-2 and TRBJ2-1; 7 positions match TRBD2. Trimming took 0 bases from V and 0 from J; bases not matched to a gene: 5. The germline CDR1 and CDR2 sequences are LGHNA and YNFKEQ. This CDR3 contains 17 residues. The DNA of the CDR3 is TGTGCCAGCAGCCAAGATCAGGGCGGGAGCTCCTACAATGAGCAGTTCTTC. This gives the protein CASSQDQGGSSYNEQFF.

This chain joins TRBV20-1 and TRBJ1-1; D perhaps matches TRBD1 (6 bases). The V gene's germline CDR1 is DFQATT and CDR2 SNEGSKA (reference sequence). This CDR3 comprises 13 residues. The V and J ends lost 3 bases and 1 base respectively, with 9 bases between them. CDR3 amino acids: CSASRGGNTEAFF. CDR3 bases: TGCAGTGCTAGTAGGGGGGGGAACACTGAAGCTTTCTTT.